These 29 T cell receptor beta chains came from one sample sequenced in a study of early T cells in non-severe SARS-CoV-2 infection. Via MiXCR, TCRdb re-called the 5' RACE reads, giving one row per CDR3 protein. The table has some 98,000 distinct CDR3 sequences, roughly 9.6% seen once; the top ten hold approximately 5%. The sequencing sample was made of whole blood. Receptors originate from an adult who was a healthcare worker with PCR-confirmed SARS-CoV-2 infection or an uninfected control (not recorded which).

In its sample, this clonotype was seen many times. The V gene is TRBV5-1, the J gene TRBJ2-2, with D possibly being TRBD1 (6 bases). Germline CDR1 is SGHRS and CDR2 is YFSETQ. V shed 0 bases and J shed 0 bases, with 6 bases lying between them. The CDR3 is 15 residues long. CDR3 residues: CASSLGTANTGELFF. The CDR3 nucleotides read TGCGCCAGCAGCTTGGGGACAGCGAACACCGGGGAGCTGTTTTTT.

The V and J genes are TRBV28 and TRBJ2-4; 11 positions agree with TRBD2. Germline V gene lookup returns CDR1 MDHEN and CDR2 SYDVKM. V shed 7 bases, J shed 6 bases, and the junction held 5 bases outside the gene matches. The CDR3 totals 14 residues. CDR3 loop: CASTGTSGGNIQYF. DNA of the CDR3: TGTGCCAGCACCGGAACTAGCGGGGGAAACATTCAGTACTTC.

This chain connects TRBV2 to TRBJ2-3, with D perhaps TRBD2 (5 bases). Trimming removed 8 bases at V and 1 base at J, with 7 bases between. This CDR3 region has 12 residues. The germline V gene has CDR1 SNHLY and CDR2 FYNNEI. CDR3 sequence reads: CASGRRTDTQYF. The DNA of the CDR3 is TGTGCCAGCGGGAGACGCACAGATACGCAGTATTTT.

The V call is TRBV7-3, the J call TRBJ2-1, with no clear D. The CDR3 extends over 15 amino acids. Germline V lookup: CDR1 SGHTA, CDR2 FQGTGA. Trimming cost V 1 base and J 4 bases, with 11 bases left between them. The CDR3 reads CASSLKGSTYNEQFF. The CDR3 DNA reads TGTGCCAGCAGCTTAAAGGGTAGCACTTACAATGAGCAGTTCTTC.

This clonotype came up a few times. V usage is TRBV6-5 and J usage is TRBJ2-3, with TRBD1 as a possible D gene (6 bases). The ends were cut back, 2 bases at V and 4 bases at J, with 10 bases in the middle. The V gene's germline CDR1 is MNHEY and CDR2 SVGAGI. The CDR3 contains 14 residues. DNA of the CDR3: TGTGCCAGCAGTTACCTACAGGGCGCAGATACGCAGTATTTT. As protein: CASSYLQGADTQYF.

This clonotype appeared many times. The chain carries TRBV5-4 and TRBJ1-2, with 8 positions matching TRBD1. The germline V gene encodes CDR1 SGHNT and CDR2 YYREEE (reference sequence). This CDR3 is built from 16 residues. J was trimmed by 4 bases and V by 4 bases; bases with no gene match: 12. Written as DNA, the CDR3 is TGTGCCAGCAGCATTGACAGGGGCGTGAGAGCCTATGGCTACACCTTC. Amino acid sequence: CASSIDRGVRAYGYTF.

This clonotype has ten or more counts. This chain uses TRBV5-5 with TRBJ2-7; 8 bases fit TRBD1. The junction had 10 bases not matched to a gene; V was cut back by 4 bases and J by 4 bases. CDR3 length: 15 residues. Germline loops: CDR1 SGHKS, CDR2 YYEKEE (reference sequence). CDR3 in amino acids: CASSRQGTGGYEQYF. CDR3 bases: TGTGCCAGCAGCCGCCAGGGGACAGGAGGGTACGAGCAGTACTTC.

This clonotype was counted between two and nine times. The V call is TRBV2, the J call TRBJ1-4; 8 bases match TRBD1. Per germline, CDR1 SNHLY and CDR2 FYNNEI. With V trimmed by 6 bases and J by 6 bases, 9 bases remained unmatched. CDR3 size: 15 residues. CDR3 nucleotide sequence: TGTGCCAGCAGGGCTAGGACAGGGATCGATGAAAAACTGTTTTTT. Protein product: CASRARTGIDEKLFF. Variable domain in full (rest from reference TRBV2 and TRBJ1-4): EPEVTQTPSHQVTQMGQEVILRCVPISNHLYFYWYRQILGQKVEFLVSFYNNEISEKSEIFDDQFSVERPDGSNFTLKIRSTKLEDSAMYFCASRARTGIDEKLFFGSGTQLSVL.

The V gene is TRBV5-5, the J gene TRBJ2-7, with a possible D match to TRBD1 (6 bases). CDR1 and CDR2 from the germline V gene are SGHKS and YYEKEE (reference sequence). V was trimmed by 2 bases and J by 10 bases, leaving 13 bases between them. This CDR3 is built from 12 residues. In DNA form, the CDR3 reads TGTGCCAGCAGCTTCCGGGGACATAATCAGTACTTC. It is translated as CASSFRGHNQYF. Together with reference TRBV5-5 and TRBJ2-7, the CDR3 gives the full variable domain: DAGVTQSPTHLIKTRGQQVTLRCSPISGHKSVSWYQQVLGQGPQFIFQYYEKEERGRGNFPDRFSARQFPNYSSELNVNALLLGDSALYLCASSFRGHNQYFGPGTRLTVT.

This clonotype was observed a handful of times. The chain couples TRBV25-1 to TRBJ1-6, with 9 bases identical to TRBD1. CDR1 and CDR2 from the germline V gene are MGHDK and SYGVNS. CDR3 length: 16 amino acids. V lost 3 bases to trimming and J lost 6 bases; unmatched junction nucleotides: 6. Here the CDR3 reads CASSDYRGQSNSPLHF. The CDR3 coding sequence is TGTGCCAGCAGTGATTACAGGGGGCAAAGTAATTCACCCCTCCACTTT.

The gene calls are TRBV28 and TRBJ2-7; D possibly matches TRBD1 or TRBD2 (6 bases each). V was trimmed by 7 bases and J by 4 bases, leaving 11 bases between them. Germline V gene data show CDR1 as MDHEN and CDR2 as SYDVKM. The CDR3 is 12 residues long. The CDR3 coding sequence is TGTGCCAGCAAGGGGGGCTTGTACGAGCAGTACTTC. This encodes CASKGGLYEQYF.

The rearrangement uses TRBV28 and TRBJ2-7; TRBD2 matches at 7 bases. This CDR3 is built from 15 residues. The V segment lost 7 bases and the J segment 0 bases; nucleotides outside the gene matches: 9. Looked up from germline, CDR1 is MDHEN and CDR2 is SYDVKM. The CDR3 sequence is CASTGGGLASYEQYF. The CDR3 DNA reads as TGTGCCAGCACGGGGGGAGGCCTTGCCTCCTACGAGCAGTACTTC.

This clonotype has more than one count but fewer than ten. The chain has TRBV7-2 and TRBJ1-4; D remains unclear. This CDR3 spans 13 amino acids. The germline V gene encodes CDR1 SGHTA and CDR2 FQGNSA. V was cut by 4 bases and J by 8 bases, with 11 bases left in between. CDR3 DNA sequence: TGTGCCAGCAGCTATCGGACGGAGGAAAAACTGTTTTTT. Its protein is CASSYRTEEKLFF. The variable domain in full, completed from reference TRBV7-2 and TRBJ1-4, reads GAGVSQSPSNKVTEKGKDVELRCDPISGHTALYWYRQSLGQGLEFLIYFQGNSAPDKSGLPSDRFSAERTGGSVSTLTIQRTQQEDSAVYLCASSYRTEEKLFFGSGTQLSVL.

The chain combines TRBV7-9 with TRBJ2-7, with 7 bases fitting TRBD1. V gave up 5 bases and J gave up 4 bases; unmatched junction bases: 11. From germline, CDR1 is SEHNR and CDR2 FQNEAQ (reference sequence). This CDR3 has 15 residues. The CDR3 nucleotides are TGTGCCAGCAGCCCCATGACAGGGACCTCGTACGAGCAGTACTTC. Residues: CASSPMTGTSYEQYF.

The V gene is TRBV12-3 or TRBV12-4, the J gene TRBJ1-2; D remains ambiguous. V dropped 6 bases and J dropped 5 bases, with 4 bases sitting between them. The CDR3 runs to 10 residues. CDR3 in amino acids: CASSRYGYTF. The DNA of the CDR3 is TGTGCCAGCAGCCGATATGGCTACACCTTC.

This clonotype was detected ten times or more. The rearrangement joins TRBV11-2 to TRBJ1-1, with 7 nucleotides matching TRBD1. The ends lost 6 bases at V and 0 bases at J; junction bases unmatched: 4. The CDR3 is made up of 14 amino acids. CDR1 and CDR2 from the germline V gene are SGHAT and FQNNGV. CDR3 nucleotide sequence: TGTGCCAGCAGAGTGGACAGGCTGAACACTGAAGCTTTCTTT. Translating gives CASRVDRLNTEAFF.

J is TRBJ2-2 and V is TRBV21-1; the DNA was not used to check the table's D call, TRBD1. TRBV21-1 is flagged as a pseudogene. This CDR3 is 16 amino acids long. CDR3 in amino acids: CASSTPGTGCTGELFF. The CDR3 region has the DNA TGTGCCAGCAGCACCCCCGGGACAGGGTGCACCGGGGAGCTGTTTTTT.

CDR3 sequence: CASTRTGGYTEAFF. The CDR3 region has the DNA TGTGCCAGCACCAGGACAGGGGGGTACACTGAAGCTTTCTTT. The gene calls are TRBV2 and TRBJ1-1; TRBD1 agrees at 10 bases. Trimming cost V 7 bases and J 3 bases; bases outside gene matches: 5. This CDR3 has 14 residues. Germline-derived CDR1 and CDR2 are SNHLY and FYNNEI.

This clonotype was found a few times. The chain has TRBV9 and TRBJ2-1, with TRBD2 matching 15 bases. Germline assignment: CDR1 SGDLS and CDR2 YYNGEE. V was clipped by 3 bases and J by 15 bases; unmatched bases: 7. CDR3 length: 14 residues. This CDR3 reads CASSGRTSGGARFF. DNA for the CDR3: TGTGCCAGCAGCGGAAGGACTAGCGGGGGGGCTCGGTTCTTC.

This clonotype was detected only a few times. CDR3 bases: TGTGCCAGCACCTTAGGAAGGGGACAAAATCAGCCCCAGCATTTT. As protein: CASTLGRGQNQPQHF. V is TRBV12-3 or TRBV12-4 and J is TRBJ1-5; TRBD1 is a possible D gene (6 bases). The CDR3 has 15 residues. V dropped 7 bases and J dropped 4 bases, with 17 bases sitting between them.

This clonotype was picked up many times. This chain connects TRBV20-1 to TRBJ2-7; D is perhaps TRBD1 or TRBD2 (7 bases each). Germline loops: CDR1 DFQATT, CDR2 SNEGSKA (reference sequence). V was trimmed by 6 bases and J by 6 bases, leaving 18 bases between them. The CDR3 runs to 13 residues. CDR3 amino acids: CSAPHPGGGEQYF. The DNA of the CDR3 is TGCAGTGCGCCTCACCCAGGGGGGGGCGAGCAGTACTTC.

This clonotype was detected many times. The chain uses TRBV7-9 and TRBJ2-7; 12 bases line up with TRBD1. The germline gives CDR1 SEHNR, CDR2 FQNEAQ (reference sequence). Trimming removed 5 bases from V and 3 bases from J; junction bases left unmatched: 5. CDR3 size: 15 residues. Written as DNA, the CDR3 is TGTGCCAGCAGCCCAGGGACAGGGGGCGACTACGAGCAGTACTTC. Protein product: CASSPGTGGDYEQYF.

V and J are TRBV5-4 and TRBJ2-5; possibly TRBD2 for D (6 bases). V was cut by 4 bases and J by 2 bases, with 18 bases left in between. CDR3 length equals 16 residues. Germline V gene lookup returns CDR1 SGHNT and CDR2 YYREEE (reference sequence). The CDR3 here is CASSLLRGYRQETQYF. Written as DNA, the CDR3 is TGTGCCAGCAGCCTTCTTCGGGGGTATAGACAAGAGACCCAGTACTTC.

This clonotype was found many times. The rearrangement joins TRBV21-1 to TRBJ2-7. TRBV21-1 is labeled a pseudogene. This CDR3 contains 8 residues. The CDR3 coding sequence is TGTGCCAGCAGCAGACGGTACTTC. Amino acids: CASSRRYF.

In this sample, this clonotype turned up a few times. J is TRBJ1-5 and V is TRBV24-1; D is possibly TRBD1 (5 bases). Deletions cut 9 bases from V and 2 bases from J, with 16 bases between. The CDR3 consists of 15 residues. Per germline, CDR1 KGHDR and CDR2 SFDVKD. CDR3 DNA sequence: TGTGCCACCTCTCCGGCCAAAGGGGGCAATCAGCCCCAGCATTTT. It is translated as CATSPAKGGNQPQHF.

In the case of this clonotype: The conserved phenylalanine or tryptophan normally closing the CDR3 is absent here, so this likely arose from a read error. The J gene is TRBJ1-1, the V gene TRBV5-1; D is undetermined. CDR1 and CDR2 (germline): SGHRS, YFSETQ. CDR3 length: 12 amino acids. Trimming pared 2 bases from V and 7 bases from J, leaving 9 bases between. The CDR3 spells CASSFGDVEAFL. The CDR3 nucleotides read TGCGCCAGCAGCTTTGGAGACGTTGAAGCTTTCCTT.

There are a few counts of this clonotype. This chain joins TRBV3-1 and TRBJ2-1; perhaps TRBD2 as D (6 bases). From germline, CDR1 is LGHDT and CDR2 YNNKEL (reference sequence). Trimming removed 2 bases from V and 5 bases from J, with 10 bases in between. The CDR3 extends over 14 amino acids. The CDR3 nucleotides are TGTGCCAGCAGCCAAAGGTTAGCGGACAATGAGCAGTTCTTC. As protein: CASSQRLADNEQFF.

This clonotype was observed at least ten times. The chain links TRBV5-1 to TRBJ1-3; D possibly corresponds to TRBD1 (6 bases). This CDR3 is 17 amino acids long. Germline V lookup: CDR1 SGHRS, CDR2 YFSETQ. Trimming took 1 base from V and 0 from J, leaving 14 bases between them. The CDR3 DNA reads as TGCGCCAGCAGCTTGTCCTCGGACAGACCCTCTGGAAACACCATATATTTT. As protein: CASSLSSDRPSGNTIYF.

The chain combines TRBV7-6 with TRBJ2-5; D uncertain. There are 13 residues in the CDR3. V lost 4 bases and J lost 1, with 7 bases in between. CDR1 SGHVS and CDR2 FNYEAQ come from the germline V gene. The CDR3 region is CASSSNTQETQYF. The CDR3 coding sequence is TGTGCCAGCAGCTCAAACACCCAAGAGACCCAGTACTTC.